This is a list of T cell receptor beta chains from one sample in a study of T cell responses to AZD1222 COVID-19 vaccine. The repertoire was sequenced with immunoSEQ multiplex PCR; TCRdb's copy has only in-frame clones and lacks some. This table holds approximately 150,000 clones, 93% found once. This specimen was peripheral blood, taken on day 0 of AZD1222 vaccination. The receptors derive from an adult in good health. CDR3s include the opening cysteine and the closing phenylalanine or tryptophan. A D gene is named only where the DNA matches it firmly. Only part of the rows carry a size: once, few, many, or a class if the clone is expanded.

V gene	D gene	J gene	clone size	CDR3 DNA	CDR3 protein
TRBV14	.	TRBJ2-4	.	TGTGCCAGCAGCCAGACAGGTTTGGGCAAAAACATTCAGTACTTC	CASSQTGLGKNIQYF
TRBV7-9	.	TRBJ1-3	.	TGTGCCAGCAGTTCACCTCACCCTGGAAACACCATATATTTT	CASSSPHPGNTIYF
TRBV6-5	.	TRBJ1-1	once	TGTGCCAGCAGTTACTCAGGCAGGGTGGGCACTGAAGCTTTCTTT	CASSYSGRVGTEAFF
TRBV6-5	.	TRBJ1-1	.	TGTGCCAGCAGTTACGGGACCCGGCTCATGAACACTGAAGCTTTCTTT	CASSYGTRLMNTEAFF
TRBV6-5	.	TRBJ1-6	.	TGTGCCAGCAGCTCTAACAGGGATTCACCCCTCCACTTT	CASSSNRDSPLHF
TRBV2	.	TRBJ2-7	.	TGTGCCAGCAGTCGGGGCAGGCAGAGCGACGAGCAGTACTTC	CASSRGRQSDEQYF
TRBV24-1	.	TRBJ2-3	.	TGTGCCACAAGGGGGGTGGCCACAGATACGCAGTATTTT	CATRGVATDTQYF
TRBV10-3	TRBD1	TRBJ1-2	.	TGTGCCATCCGCGGGACAGCCGTATATGGCTACACCTTC	CAIRGTAVYGYTF
TRBV5-4	TRBD1	TRBJ1-2	.	TGTGCCAGCAGCTTGGATAGGACAGGGGGGACTAACTATGGCTACACCTTC	CASSLDRTGGTNYGYTF
TRBV28	.	TRBJ1-1	.	TGTGCCAGCAGTACACAGGACACCTTAAACACTGAAGCTTTCTTT	CASSTQDTLNTEAFF
TRBV24-1	.	TRBJ1-2	.	TGTGCCACCAGTATTGGTAGAGGCTACACCTTC	CATSIGRGYTF
TRBV15	.	TRBJ2-7	.	TGTGCCACCAGCAGAGATGGTGGCGGGGCGAGCTCCTACGAGCAGTACTTC	CATSRDGGGASSYEQYF
TRBV5-6	TRBD1	TRBJ2-7	.	TGTGCCAGCAGCCTTGGGACAGGAATCGACGAGCAGTACTTC	CASSLGTGIDEQYF
TRBV5-5	.	TRBJ2-1	.	TGTGCCAGCAGCTTAAGCGTACCAGTGACCTACAATGAGCAGTTCTTC	CASSLSVPVTYNEQFF
TRBV29-1	TRBD1	TRBJ1-1	once	TGCAGCGCGGGACAGAAGAACACTGAAGCTTTCTTT	CSAGQKNTEAFF
TRBV9	TRBD2	TRBJ2-7	.	TGTGCCAGCAGCGCTGGCGGGGGGACCCAATACGAGCAGTACTTC	CASSAGGGTQYEQYF
TRBV7-2	.	TRBJ1-1	.	TGTGCCAGCAGCTTAGGTCCCAGTAGGACTGAAGCTTTCTTT	CASSLGPSRTEAFF